This TCR beta chain was captured by sequencing in a study of post-analysis software for immune sequencing data. Findings and caveats of the study: Controls showed significantly higher normalized Chao1 diversity than did multiple sclerosis patients.

Researchers reported that TCR beta cDNA libraries carried unique molecular identifiers. The authors obtained 500,000 or so cDNA molecules from roughly 1 to 10 million T cells. TCRdb passed the PCR reads through MiXCR, listing each CDR3 protein once. The data show 160,000 or so distinct CDR3 sequences, roughly 40% seen once. This clonotype occurred a few times. Antigen: not known. The sequencing used blood, collected after autologous hematopoietic stem cell transplantation. This TCR came from a girl between 10 and 17 years old with multiple sclerosis.

DNA of the CDR3: TGTGCCAGCAGCTGGCGGACTAGCGGGAGTAATACGCAGTATTTT. Translation gives CASSWRTSGSNTQYF. The V and J genes are TRBV11-2 and TRBJ2-3, with TRBD2 matching 13 bases. CDR3 length equals 15 residues. With 4 bases clipped from V and 7 bases from J, the junction kept 5 bases outside the gene matches. The germline gives CDR1 SGHAT, CDR2 FQNNGV.